What follows are 21 T cell receptor beta chains derived from one specimen sequenced in a study of blood T cell repertoires in COVID-19. Only in-frame clones appear in the TCRdb table, and some are missing; sequencing was by immunoSEQ multiplex PCR. The data hold around 220,000 clones, with approximately 80% observed a single time. The sample comprised peripheral blood. These receptors came from a woman in her thirties or forties with active or convalescent COVID-19.

This clone was seen just once. V usage is TRBV2 and J usage is TRBJ2-7; possibly TRBD2 for D (5 bases). Trimming cost V 3 bases and J 1 base, with 10 bases left between them. The CDR3 covers 14 residues. Germline V lookup: CDR1 SNHLY, CDR2 FYNNEI. This CDR3 reads CASSEGRGSYEQYF. The CDR3 DNA is TGTGCCAGCAGTGAGGGCAGAGGGTCCTACGAGCAGTACTTC.

This clone has a handful of counts. CDR3 nucleotide sequence: TGTGCCAGCAGCCGAGCGGCAGGTCCCACCTACGAGCAGTACTTC. Translating gives CASSRAAGPTYEQYF. V usage is TRBV7-9 and J usage is TRBJ2-7, with D possibly TRBD2 on 5 matching bases. Per the germline V gene, CDR1 is SEHNR and CDR2 is FQNEAQ (reference sequence). V dropped 5 bases and J dropped 2 bases, with 16 bases sitting between them. The CDR3 contains 15 residues.

This rearrangement joins TRBV9 to TRBJ1-1; maybe TRBD1 (5 bases). This CDR3 comprises 15 residues. The germline V gene has CDR1 SGDLS and CDR2 YYNGEE. The V and J ends lost 0 bases and 6 bases respectively, with 15 bases between them. CDR3 amino acids: CASSVEGRVKSEAFF. The CDR3, as DNA: TGTGCCAGCAGCGTAGAGGGCAGGGTCAAATCTGAAGCTTTCTTT.

This rearrangement joins TRBV10-3 to TRBJ1-3; unclear D gene. The CDR3 is 14 amino acids. V lost 6 bases, J lost 0 bases, and 9 bases lay in between. The germline V gene has CDR1 ENHRY and CDR2 SYGVKD. CDR3 amino acids: CAIRSLSSGNTIYF. The CDR3 bases are TGTGCCATCAGGAGTCTTAGCTCTGGAAACACCATATATTTT.

The sample holds a few counts of this clone. The gene calls are TRBV11-2 and TRBJ2-7; unclear D gene. Trimming left V 0 bases short and J 2 bases short, with 8 bases between. The CDR3 is made up of 14 amino acids. Germline assignment: CDR1 SGHAT and CDR2 FQNNGV. This CDR3 is CASSLDDFTYEQYV. CDR3 sequence (DNA): TGTGCCAGCAGCTTAGATGACTTTACCTACGAGCAGTACGTC.

The genes are TRBV12-5 and TRBJ2-1; tentative D call: TRBD1 (5 bases). There are 13 residues in the CDR3. V was trimmed by 0 bases and J by 9 bases, leaving 9 bases between them. The germline CDR1 and CDR2 sequences are LGHNT and FRNRAP. The chain's CDR3 is CASGLVGDSEQFF. CDR3 bases: TGTGCTAGTGGTTTGGTAGGCGACAGTGAGCAGTTCTTC.

As for this clone: One end of the junction varies from germline; a read error may be responsible. The chain has TRBV6-1 and TRBJ1-2; weak D call: TRBD1 (5 bases). The CDR3 extends over 14 amino acids. Germline loops: CDR1 MNHNS, CDR2 SASEGT. The CDR3 reads CASREDRFGYGYTF. Here the CDR3 DNA reads TGTGCCAGCAGGGAAGACAGATTCGGCTATGGCTACACCTTC.

This chain links TRBV7-9 with TRBJ2-2, with 8 bases aligning to TRBD2. The V gene's germline CDR1 is SEHNR and CDR2 FQNEAQ (reference sequence). The CDR3 totals 17 residues. The J segment lost 3 bases and the V segment lost 4 bases, leaving 10 bases of the junction unmatched. CDR3 protein: CASSSPNGRVDTGELFF. In DNA form, the CDR3 reads TGTGCCAGCAGCTCCCCAAACGGGAGGGTCGACACCGGGGAGCTGTTTTTT.

V gene TRBV30 combines with J gene TRBJ2-7; no firm D call. The CDR3 sequence is 14 residues long. From germline, CDR1 is GTSNPN and CDR2 SVGIG (reference sequence). Trimming shortened V by 0 bases and J by 2 bases, and 11 bases separated the two germline ends. In DNA, the CDR3 is TGTGCCTGGAGTGTAACTGGCAGGACCTACGAGCAGTACTTC. Its translation: CAWSVTGRTYEQYF.

The V call is TRBV19, the J call TRBJ1-1, with 7 bases lining up with TRBD1. This CDR3 has 14 amino acids. J was trimmed by 7 bases and V by 2 bases; bases with no gene match: 7. Germline V gene lookup returns CDR1 LNHDA and CDR2 SQIVND (reference sequence). The CDR3 DNA reads TGTGCCAGTAGTATATCTCCCGACAGGGTTGAAGCTTTCTTT. Its protein is CASSISPDRVEAFF.

The V call is TRBV6-5, the J call TRBJ2-1; 8 nucleotides align to TRBD1. V shed 5 bases and J 7 bases; nucleotides not matched to a gene: 7. The CDR3 loop spans 14 amino acids. In germline, CDR1 is MNHEY, CDR2 SVGAGI. The DNA for the CDR3 is TGTGCCAGCAGTACCCGACAGGGGCAAAATGAGCAGTTCTTC. This translates into CASSTRQGQNEQFF.

J is TRBJ1-6 and V is TRBV7-9; 7 positions match TRBD1. The germline gives CDR1 SEHNR, CDR2 FQNEAQ (reference sequence). CDR3 length equals 14 residues. The V segment lost 5 bases and the J segment 6 bases; nucleotides outside the gene matches: 4. The DNA for the CDR3 is TGTGCCAGCAGCCTGTCAGGGGGTAATTCACCCCTCCACTTT. Its protein product is CASSLSGGNSPLHF.

The chain joins TRBV11-2 to TRBJ2-3; TRBD2 matches 13 bases. Trimming at V came to 5 bases and at J to 5 bases, leaving 13 bases not matched to a gene. The CDR3 covers 18 residues. Germline lookup yields CDR1 SGHAT and CDR2 FQNNGV. The CDR3 sequence: CASSGMTLAGGRKDTQYF. The CDR3 nucleotides are TGTGCCAGCAGCGGTATGACACTAGCGGGGGGGCGAAAAGATACGCAGTATTTT. The entire variable domain, with the rest obtained from reference TRBV11-2 and TRBJ2-3, is as follows: EAGVAQSPRYKIIEKRQSVAFWCNPISGHATLYWYQQILGQGPKLLIQFQNNGVVDDSQLPKDRFSAERLKGVDSTLKIQPAKLEDSAVYLCASSGMTLAGGRKDTQYFGPGTRLTVL.

The rearrangement links TRBV21-1 to TRBJ1-2; TRBD1 is taken as the D call from the table, unchecked against the DNA. TRBV21-1 is a known pseudogene. The length of the CDR3 is 14 residues. CDR3 sequence (DNA): TGTGCCAGCAGCAAAAGCACAGGGAGTTATGGCTACACCTTC. Its protein product is CASSKSTGSYGYTF.

The chain recombines TRBV10-2 with TRBJ1-4; the D is unclear. The germline CDR1 and CDR2 sequences are WSHSY and SAAADI. CDR3 size: 15 residues. V was pared by 6 bases and J by 3 bases, with 14 bases between. CDR3 in DNA: TGCGCCAGCAGACCCGATCATCGGGCTAATGAAAAACTGTTTTTT. Translation: CASRPDHRANEKLFF.

This chain joins TRBV6-1 and TRBJ2-3; 11 bases match TRBD2. This CDR3 spans 17 amino acids. Looked up from germline, CDR1 is MNHNS and CDR2 is SASEGT. V lost 1 base to trimming and J lost 5 bases; unmatched junction nucleotides: 8. CDR3 loop: CASSEGSSGGWLDTQYF. The CDR3 DNA follows: TGTGCCAGCAGTGAAGGGTCTAGCGGGGGGTGGTTAGATACGCAGTATTTT.

The chain employs TRBV4-1 and TRBJ1-1; D not certain. This CDR3 is 16 amino acids long. Germline V gene lookup returns CDR1 MGHRA and CDR2 YSYEKL. The V gene lost 2 bases and the J gene lost 5 bases, with 18 bases spanning the gap. This chain's CDR3 is CASSQQVRGARTEAFF. In DNA form, the CDR3 reads TGCGCCAGCAGCCAACAGGTTCGGGGAGCTAGGACTGAAGCTTTCTTT.

A single count supports this clone. The J gene is TRBJ2-7, the V gene TRBV11-2, with 7 bases that match TRBD1. V lost 1 base, J lost 3 bases, and 6 bases stayed unmatched. Germline V gene sequence: CDR1 SGHAT, CDR2 FQNNGV. The CDR3 spans 15 residues. CDR3 coding DNA: TGTGCCAGCAGCTTAGGCCCGGGACAGCACTACGAGCAGTACGTC. Protein: CASSLGPGQHYEQYV.

CDR3 bases: TGTGCCAGCAGACACGCAGGGGGCGGCACCGGGGAGCTGTTTTTT. It specifies CASRHAGGGTGELFF. The rearrangement links TRBV11-2 to TRBJ2-2; 8 bases align to TRBD1. Germline assignment: CDR1 SGHAT and CDR2 FQNNGV. CDR3 length equals 15 residues. J lost 4 bases, V lost 6 bases, and 7 bases had no gene match.

The V call is TRBV3-1 (or the pseudogene TRBV3-2), the J call TRBJ1-1; D is uncertain. V shed 0 bases and J shed 8 bases, with 10 bases lying between them. The CDR3 runs to 13 residues. Germline CDR1 and CDR2: LGHDT and YNNKEL (reference sequence). CDR3 in DNA: TGTGCCAGCAGCCAAGATAGCGGCCTGGAAGCTTTCTTT. This translates into CASSQDSGLEAFF.

J is TRBJ1-6 and V is TRBV6-6, with TRBD1 matching 8 bases. V was pared by 5 bases and J by 0 bases, with 6 bases of the junction left unmatched. Germline V gene data show CDR1 as MNHNY and CDR2 as SVGAGI (reference sequence). The CDR3 runs 17 residues. As DNA, the CDR3 is TGTGCCAGCAGTCGACAGGGGTACGGCTCCTATAATTCACCCCTCCACTTT. This encodes CASSRQGYGSYNSPLHF.